The 16 T cell receptor beta chains below come from one sample, sequenced in a study of regulatory T cells in long-lasting Graves disease. Construction of the TCR beta libraries employed iRepertoire HTBI primers in conjunction with Arm-PCR of CDR3 regions. A single record per CDR3 protein comes from TCRdb applying MiXCR to the multiplex PCR reads. The profile shows 420,000 or so distinct CDR3 sequences, around 17% of them singletons. Noted time point: newly diagnosed GD, antithyroid drugs for less than 3 months. Extracted RNA from PBMCs served as the source of the TCR library. This sample also appeared in a second study, on T cells in Graves' hyperthyroidism and ophthalmopathy.

The sample in question was peripheral blood mononuclear cells (PBMCs), obtained at new diagnosis, from a patient treated with antithyroid drugs. The receptors originated from a young woman with Graves disease.

This clonotype came up a few times. This chain uses TRBV20-1 with TRBJ2-7; TRBD2 matches at 8 bases. The CDR3 contains 15 residues. Germline-derived CDR1 and CDR2 are DFQATT and SNEGSKA (reference sequence). V shed 0 bases, J shed 1 base, and the junction held 5 bases outside the gene matches. Here the CDR3 DNA reads TGCAGTGCTAGAGAGACGGGAGGGGGTTCCTACGAGCAGTACTTC. Translation: CSARETGGGSYEQYF.

This clonotype occurred many times. This rearrangement joins TRBV12-3 or TRBV12-4 to TRBJ2-7; TRBD2 agrees at 9 bases. J lost 3 bases, V lost 3 bases, and 6 bases had no gene match. The CDR3 contains 15 residues. The CDR3, as DNA: TGTGCCAGCAGTTTGGCCTCTAGCGGGGTCTACGAGCAGTACTTC. Amino acid sequence: CASSLASSGVYEQYF.

The table lists this clonotype with a few counts. The CDR3 DNA sequence: TGCGCCAGCAGCTTCCGGGCCTCCGGCAATGAGCAGTTCTTC. Encoded protein: CASSFRASGNEQFF. The V call is TRBV5-1, the J call TRBJ2-1; D is unclear. CDR1 and CDR2 (germline): SGHRS, YFSETQ. With 2 bases removed from V and 6 bases from J, the gap between germline ends came to 12 bases. The CDR3 contains 14 residues.

The genes are TRBV5-1 and TRBJ2-1; 9 bases agree with TRBD1. This CDR3 has 14 amino acids. Losses at the gene ends were 4 bases for V and 9 bases for J; bases not matched to a gene: 8. The germline V gene encodes CDR1 SGHRS and CDR2 YFSETQ. The CDR3 spells CASSITTGGVEQFF. CDR3 nucleotide sequence: TGCGCCAGCAGCATCACCACAGGGGGCGTTGAGCAGTTCTTC.

This clonotype was picked up many times. DNA of the CDR3: TGTGCCAGCATCGATATCACGGGGAGGGAGCGGGACAATGAGCAGTTCTTC. As protein: CASIDITGRERDNEQFF. The J gene is TRBJ2-1, the V gene TRBV28, with 7 bases fitting TRBD2. Germline-derived CDR1 and CDR2 are MDHEN and SYDVKM. The CDR3 spans 17 residues. Losses at the gene ends were 7 bases for V and 5 bases for J; bases not matched to a gene: 17.

In its sample, this clonotype was seen many times. V gene TRBV5-5 combines with J gene TRBJ2-2, with D unclear. V was shortened by 1 base and J by 4 bases, with 14 bases between the two germline ends. CDR3 length: 16 amino acids. CDR1 and CDR2 from the germline V gene are SGHKS and YYEKEE (reference sequence). This CDR3 is CASSLHIAGSTGELFF. CDR3 sequence (DNA): TGTGCCAGCAGCTTGCATATCGCAGGAAGCACCGGGGAGCTGTTTTTT.

This clonotype was seen a few times. The rearrangement joins TRBV6-1 to TRBJ2-5, with a possible D match to TRBD1 (5 bases). The CDR3 covers 15 residues. The V end was cut by 9 bases, the J end by 4 bases, with 21 bases between. Germline V gene data show CDR1 as MNHNS and CDR2 as SASEGT. CDR3 DNA sequence: TGTGCCAGTACAAGGGATTCTGGCAGGGTAGAGACCCAGTACTTC. This gives the protein CASTRDSGRVETQYF.

The chain carries TRBV29-1 and TRBJ2-2, with D hard to call. The V gene lost 4 bases and the J gene lost 5 bases, with 20 bases spanning the gap. Germline CDR1 is SQVTM and CDR2 is ANQGSEA. The CDR3 is 16 residues long. Here the CDR3 DNA reads TGCAGCGTTGCTCCAGGTCAGAGAGTATCAACCGGGGAGCTGTTTTTT. Protein: CSVAPGQRVSTGELFF.

This clonotype has at least ten counts. The rearrangement joins TRBV5-5 to TRBJ2-1, with 10 bases lining up with TRBD2. CDR1 and CDR2 (germline): SGHKS, YYEKEE (reference sequence). After removal of 1 base from V and 9 bases from J, the junction contained 1 base not matched to a gene. This CDR3 is built from 13 residues. As DNA, the CDR3 is TGTGCCAGCAGCTTGACTAGCGGGGTTGAGCAGTTCTTC. Amino acid sequence: CASSLTSGVEQFF.

The V gene is TRBV7-3, the J gene TRBJ2-6, with D unclear. The CDR3 consists of 15 residues. Trimming left V 5 bases short and J 1 base short, with 9 bases between. Germline-derived CDR1 and CDR2 are SGHTA and FQGTGA. CDR3 DNA sequence: TGTGCCAGCAGCCCCCGATTGTCTGGGGCCAACGTCCTGACTTTC. It yields the protein CASSPRLSGANVLTF.

This clonotype was detected many times. The chain couples TRBV24-1 to TRBJ2-5; D possibly uses TRBD1 or TRBD2 (5 bases each). CDR1 and CDR2 from the germline V gene are KGHDR and SFDVKD. The V end was cut by 5 bases, the J end by 2 bases, with 8 bases between. This CDR3 is built from 13 residues. The CDR3 loop reads CATSGGMQETQYF. In nucleotides, the CDR3 is TGTGCCACCAGTGGGGGGATGCAAGAGACCCAGTACTTC.

The chain carries TRBV6-5 and TRBJ2-3; 13 nucleotides match TRBD2. Germline CDR1 reads MNHEY; CDR2 reads SVGAGI. V was clipped by 2 bases and J by 7 bases; unmatched bases: 12. The CDR3 is 18 amino acids. The DNA of the CDR3 is TGTGCCAGCAGTTACCGAACTAGCGGGAGGGCAAGACGGAATACGCAGTATTTT. Amino acids: CASSYRTSGRARRNTQYF.

This clonotype was counted at least ten times. The gene calls are TRBV5-1 and TRBJ2-1, with 7 nucleotides matching TRBD2. CDR1 is SGHRS and CDR2 is YFSETQ in the germline V gene. V was clipped by 4 bases and J by 0 bases; unmatched bases: 10. The CDR3 totals 17 residues. CDR3 sequence: CASSGHTSAVSYNEQFF. CDR3 DNA sequence: TGCGCCAGCAGCGGTCATACTAGCGCCGTCTCCTACAATGAGCAGTTCTTC.

This clonotype was observed a few times. V gene TRBV20-1 combines with J gene TRBJ2-7; D uncertain. CDR3 size: 11 residues. V dropped 4 bases and J dropped 4 bases, with 8 bases sitting between them. Germline V gene lookup returns CDR1 DFQATT and CDR2 SNEGSKA (reference sequence). The CDR3 sequence: CSATLRYEQYF. In DNA form, the CDR3 reads TGCAGTGCTACACTGAGATACGAGCAGTACTTC.

There are many counts of this clonotype. This chain uses TRBV13 with TRBJ2-7; TRBD2 aligns across 10 bases. The CDR3 loop spans 17 amino acids. J gave up 1 base and V 0 bases, and 6 bases lay outside the gene matches. Per the germline V gene, CDR1 is PRHDT and CDR2 is FYEKMQ (reference sequence). CDR3 sequence: CASSLGLLAGESYEQYF. Written as DNA, the CDR3 is TGTGCCAGCAGCTTAGGCCTCCTAGCGGGAGAATCCTACGAGCAGTACTTC.

This chain connects TRBV5-1 to TRBJ2-1; TRBD2 aligns across 12 bases. Germline CDR1 is SGHRS and CDR2 is YFSETQ. The CDR3 sequence is 14 residues long. V gave up 6 bases and J gave up 7 bases; unmatched junction bases: 5. CDR3 sequence: CASTSGTSGNEQFF. The CDR3 DNA reads as TGCGCCAGCACCTCCGGGACTAGCGGGAATGAGCAGTTCTTC.